These T cell receptor beta chains were read from a single sample in a study of T-cell reconstitution after alpha-beta-depleted transplantation in children. MiXCR, applied by TCRdb to the PCR reads, yields one record per CDR3 protein. This table holds some 530,000 distinct CDR3 sequences, approximately 12% found once. Sequencing used PBMCs from the stem cell graft donor, obtained from the stem cell graft. The receptors here all came from a human donor who donated a stem cell graft to a child with combined immunodeficiency. Each CDR3 is given without its conserved first and last residue. The order of the fields is V gene, CDR3 protein.

TRBV4-3	ASSTRWDSVYNEQF
TRBV18	ASSLAGGTLDEQY
TRBV4-3	ASSQDAGGYYEQY
TRBV4-3	ASSQDMAGGYGYT
TRBV20-1	SASLDSGFNEQF
TRBV30	AWGLDAVSTDTQY
TRBV7-2	ASSPGLQGSYEQY
TRBV4-3	ASSQGAAGNTIY
TRBV7-3	ASSRSGQDYEQY
TRBV6-5	ASGGGRGYT
TRBV7-9	ASSLGLGQAMETQY
TRBV6-2/TRBV6-3	ASSPNPFWQY
TRBV7-9	ASSLYGWGIQETQY
TRBV27	ASGFGQGSYNEQF
TRBV7-6	ASSPRQATGYT
TRBV4-3	ASSLSRGSNQPQH
TRBV7-2	ASSLNFWGSETQY
TRBV6-2/TRBV6-3	ASNDRRYSAF
TRBV10-3	AGGDTGELF
TRBV29-1	SVDGTGTVAF
TRBV27	ASSLGWVNSYEQY
TRBV12-3/TRBV12-4	ASRRGRDLAPY
TRBV18	ASSSSDGYTYEQY
TRBV6-5	ASSFLGHRGDNEQF
TRBV19	ASSIDGTGGLYEQY
TRBV7-9	ASSLAVVPNNTEAF
TRBV24-1	ATSADWDGEQY
TRBV6-5	ASSSRETEAF
TRBV4-3	ASSQGPGTAYGYT
TRBV20-1	SARRLDSDNEQF
TRBV20-1	SAREAGVQETQY
TRBV5-1	ASSLEPGTGGETQY
TRBV5-1	ASSLVRGTSTDTQY